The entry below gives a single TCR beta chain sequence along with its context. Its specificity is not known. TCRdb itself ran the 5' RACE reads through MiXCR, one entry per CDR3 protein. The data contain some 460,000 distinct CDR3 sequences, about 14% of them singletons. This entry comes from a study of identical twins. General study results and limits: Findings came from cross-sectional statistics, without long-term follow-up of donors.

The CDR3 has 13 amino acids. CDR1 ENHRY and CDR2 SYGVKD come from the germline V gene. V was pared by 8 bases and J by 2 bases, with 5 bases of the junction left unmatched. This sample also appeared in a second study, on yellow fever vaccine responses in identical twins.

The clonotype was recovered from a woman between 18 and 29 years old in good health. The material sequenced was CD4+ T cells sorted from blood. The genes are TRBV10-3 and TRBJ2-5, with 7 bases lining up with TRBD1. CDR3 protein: CAIRDSAQETQYF. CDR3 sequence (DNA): TGTGCCATCCGGGACAGTGCTCAAGAGACCCAGTACTTC.